This TCR beta chain was documented in a study of T cell responses to AZD1222 COVID-19 vaccine. Findings and caveats of the study: Distributed over spike, vaccine-associated CD4 TCRs predominated at 160-218 and 743-854. Donors in the cohort were predominantly white British and more often female, and clonal diversity was possibly underestimated. Repertoire collection took place solely once the T cell response had peaked. Of spike-specific TCRs, nearly half reportedly target regions left unmutated in variants.

With respect to this clone: What it binds is not known.

Assay used: immunoSEQ multiplex PCR; TCRdb lists only in-frame clones, some missing. The data contain 95,000 to 150,000 clones, approximately 90% of them singletons. The germline V and J ends were trimmed by 1 base and 7 bases, with 10 bases remaining between them. The CDR3 extends over 13 amino acids. From germline, CDR1 is MNHNS and CDR2 SASEGT. V and J are TRBV6-1 and TRBJ1-2, with D perhaps TRBD1 (6 bases). Sequencing used peripheral blood, obtained on day 0 of AZD1222 vaccination. This sequence originates from an adult in good health. This CDR3 reads CASSEGGRGGYTF. The DNA for the CDR3 is TGTGCCAGCAGTGAAGGGGGCAGGGGTGGCTACACCTTC.